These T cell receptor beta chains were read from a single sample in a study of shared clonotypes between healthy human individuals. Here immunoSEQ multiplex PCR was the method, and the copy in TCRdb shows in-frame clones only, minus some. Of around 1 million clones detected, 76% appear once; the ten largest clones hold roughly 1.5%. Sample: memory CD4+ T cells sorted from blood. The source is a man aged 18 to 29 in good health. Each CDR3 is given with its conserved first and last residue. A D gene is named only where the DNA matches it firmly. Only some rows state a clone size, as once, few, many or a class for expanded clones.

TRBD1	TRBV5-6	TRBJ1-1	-	TGTGCCAGCAGCCCCGGGACAGGGAGGGTAAACACTGAAGCTTTCTTT	CASSPGTGRVNTEAFF
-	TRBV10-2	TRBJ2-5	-	TGCGCCAGCAGTGTAACAGGGTGGGGAGAGACCCAGTACTTC	CASSVTGWGETQYF
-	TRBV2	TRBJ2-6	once	TGTGCCAGCAAATCATCCGGGGCCAACGTCCTGACTTTC	CASKSSGANVLTF
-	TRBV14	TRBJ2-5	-	TGTGCCAGCAGCCAAGTGGGGGGCCTGGAAGAGACCCAGTACTTC	CASSQVGGLEETQYF
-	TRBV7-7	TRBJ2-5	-	TGTGCTAGCAGCTTAGGAGGAGGCTCGTGGGAGACCCAGTACTTC	CASSLGGGSWETQYF
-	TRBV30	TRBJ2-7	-	TGTGCCTGGAGTGAGACTACGGAGCAGTACTTC	CAWSETTEQYF
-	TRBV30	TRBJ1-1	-	TGTGCCTTCACCCGCCAGGATGGGACTGAAGCTTTCTTT	CAFTRQDGTEAFF
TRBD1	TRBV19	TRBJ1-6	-	TGTGCCAGTAGTATTTCGGGACAGCTAAATTCACCCCTCCACTTT	CASSISGQLNSPLHF
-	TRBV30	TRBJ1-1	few	TGTGCCTGGAGTTCCGACGCGGGGGCAGCTTTCTTT	CAWSSDAGAAFF
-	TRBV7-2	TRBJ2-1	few	TGTGCCAGCAGCTCCTATGGTAGAAATGAGCAGTTCTTC	CASSSYGRNEQFF
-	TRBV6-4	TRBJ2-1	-	TGTGCCAGCAGTGATCGACTCGCCCGTGTTGGCGATGAGCAGTTCTTC	CASSDRLARVGDEQFF
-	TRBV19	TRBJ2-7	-	TGTGCCAGTAGTATCGAACGGGGAGAATACGAGCAGTACTTC	CASSIERGEYEQYF
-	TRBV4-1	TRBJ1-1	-	TGCGCCAGCAGCCGGCAATTAGGGGGCACTGAAGCTTTCTTT	CASSRQLGGTEAFF
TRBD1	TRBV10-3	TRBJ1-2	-	TGTGCCATCGGCGGGACAGCCGGTGACGGCTACACCTTC	CAIGGTAGDGYTF
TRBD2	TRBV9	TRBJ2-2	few	TGTGCCAGCAGCAGGAACGGACTAGCGGGCGGGGAGCTGTTTTTT	CASSRNGLAGGELFF
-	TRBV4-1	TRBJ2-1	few	TGCGCCAGCAGCCAAGGTCGCGGAAATGAGCAGTTCTTC	CASSQGRGNEQFF
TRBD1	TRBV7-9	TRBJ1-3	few	TGTGCCAGCAGCGAGGGGGACAGCTCTGGAAACACCATATATTTT	CASSEGDSSGNTIYF
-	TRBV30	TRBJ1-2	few	TGTGCCTGGAGGATTCCTCCCGTCTATGGCTACACCTTC	CAWRIPPVYGYTF
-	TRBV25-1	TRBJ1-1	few	TGTGCCAGCGGCCCCAATCAAGCTCAGGATACTGAAGCTTTCTTT	CASGPNQAQDTEAFF
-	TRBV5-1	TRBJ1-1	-	TGCGCCAGCAGCTTGGCTACAGTGAACACTGAAGCTTTCTTT	CASSLATVNTEAFF
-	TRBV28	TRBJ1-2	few	TGTGCCAGCAGTTTCGGCAGTCACTATGGCTACACCTTC	CASSFGSHYGYTF
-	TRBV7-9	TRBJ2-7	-	TGTGCCAGCAGCTCTAGAACACGGGAGTTCCCCTACGAGCAGTACTTC	CASSSRTREFPYEQYF
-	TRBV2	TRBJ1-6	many	TGTGCCAGCAGTGTAACAGCCGCCCAAAATAATTCACCCCTCCACTTT	CASSVTAAQNNSPLHF
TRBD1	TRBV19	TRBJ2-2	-	TGTGCCACTGGCAGGGGGACCCCCTATGGTGCAAACACCGGGGAGCTGTTTTTT	CATGRGTPYGANTGELFF
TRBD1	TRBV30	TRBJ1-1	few	TGTGCCTGCTCGGGACAGGGGGCGCGAATGAACACTGAAGCTTTCTTT	CACSGQGARMNTEAFF
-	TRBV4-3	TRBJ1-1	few	TGCGCCAGCAGCCGACAGAGGAACACTGAAGCTTTCTTT	CASSRQRNTEAFF
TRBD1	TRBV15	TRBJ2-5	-	TGTGCCACCAGCAGAGATAGGGGGCCAGAGACCCAGTACTTC	CATSRDRGPETQYF
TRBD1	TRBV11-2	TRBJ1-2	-	TGTGCCAGCAGCAAAACCCCCGAAACAGGGGGAAAAGGAGGCTACACCTTC	CASSKTPETGGKGGYTF
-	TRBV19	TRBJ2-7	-	TGTGCCAGTAGTATGCCCGGGGGACGGTTAGCTGAGAAGCAGTACTTC	CASSMPGGRLAEKQYF
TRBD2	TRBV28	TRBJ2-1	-	TGTGCCAGCAGTTTCTTGCGGGGGGGCCGTAATGAGCAGTTCTTC	CASSFLRGGRNEQFF
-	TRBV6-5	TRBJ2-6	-	TGTGCCAGCAGACTCTCTGGGGCCAACGTCCTGACTTTC	CASRLSGANVLTF
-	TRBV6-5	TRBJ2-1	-	TGTGCCAGCAGTTCTGCGAGGAGTGCGATCTACAATGAGCAGTTCTTC	CASSSARSAIYNEQFF
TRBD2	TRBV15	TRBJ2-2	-	TGTGCCACCAGCACCCATAAGAGCGGGGGGGCGGAGCTGTTTTTT	CATSTHKSGGAELFF
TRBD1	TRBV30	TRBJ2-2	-	TGTGCCTGGAGGGGACAGGGGGCGGTCGGGGAGCTGTTTTTT	CAWRGQGAVGELFF
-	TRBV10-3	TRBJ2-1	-	TGTGCCATCAGTGAGCGAGGGTACGAGCAGTTCTTC	CAISERGYEQFF
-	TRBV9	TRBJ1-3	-	TGTGCCAGCAGCTCGACAGAGAAGGCTGGAAACACCATATATTTT	CASSSTEKAGNTIYF
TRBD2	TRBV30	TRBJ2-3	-	TGTGCCTGGAGGCGGACTAGCGGAAGCACAGATACGCAGTATTTT	CAWRRTSGSTDTQYF